Here is one T cell receptor beta chain with its context. The source of the sample is a study of T cells expressing NK-cell markers. Germline assignment: CDR1 SGHDT and CDR2 YYEEEE. This CDR3 contains 16 residues. TCRdb reprocessed the 5' RACE reads; each CDR3 protein has one entry and no DNA is given. The specimen's table records some 460,000 distinct CDR3 sequences. The V and J genes are TRBV5-6 and TRBJ2-1; the TRBD1 assignment by TCRdb is unverifiable without DNA. The clonotype was recovered from a woman aged 45-59 years in good health. The sample taken for sequencing was blood T cells: a sorted CD56 or NKG2C T cell subset, CD4+ or CD8+ T cells, or bulk PBMC T cells (not recorded which). Here the CDR3 reads CASRLDREVPYNEQFF.